Listed below are T cell receptor beta chains from one sample, sequenced in a study of molecular identifiers for immune sequencing clone quantification. TCRdb re-called the PCR reads with MiXCR, one entry per CDR3 protein. The table shows roughly 93,000 distinct CDR3 sequences, with under 20% occurring only once. Sequencing was carried out using naive CD8+ T cells from blood, with Jurkat cell RNA spiked in. These receptors were taken from a human donor in good health. Some libraries in this study had Jurkat cell RNA spiked in. Each CDR3 is given with its conserved first and last residue. D genes are given only for firm matches. A row's size may be missing; if present it is once, few, many or a size class.

many TRBJ2-7 TRBV27 . CASSLSGGTNYEQYF TGTGCCAGCAGTTTATCGGGAGGGACAAATTACGAGCAGTACTTC
. TRBJ2-6 TRBV6-2/TRBV6-3 TRBD1 CASSYPGQGVPGANVLTF TGTGCCAGCAGTTATCCGGGACAGGGAGTTCCTGGGGCCAACGTCCTGACTTTC
. TRBJ1-1 TRBV11-3 . CASSLGASEAFF TGTGCCAGCAGCTTAGGGGCCAGTGAAGCTTTCTTT
. TRBJ1-4 TRBV3-1 . CASSQGFGGPTNEKLFF TGTGCCAGCAGCCAAGGATTTGGGGGCCCAACTAATGAAAAACTGTTTTTT
few TRBJ2-3 TRBV3-1 TRBD1 CASSQDTGQNLLSTDTQYF TGTGCCAGCAGCCAAGATACGGGACAGAACCTTTTGAGCACAGATACGCAGTATTTT
many TRBJ2-5 TRBV27 . CASSVRRISGQETQYF TGTGCCAGCAGTGTACGAAGAATTAGCGGCCAAGAGACCCAGTACTTC
many TRBJ2-2 TRBV27 TRBD1 CASSLGAGGFTGELFF TGTGCCAGCAGTTTAGGCGCAGGGGGCTTCACCGGGGAGCTGTTTTTT
many TRBJ2-1 TRBV12-3/TRBV12-4 . CASSYQGGQFF TGTGCCAGCAGTTACCAGGGGGGCCAGTTCTTC
many TRBJ1-3 TRBV7-6 . CASSPKGVGSGNTIYF TGTGCCAGCAGCCCCAAGGGGGTCGGCTCTGGAAACACCATATATTTT
many TRBJ1-1 TRBV9 . CASSVAVGGRGTDTEAFF TGTGCCAGCAGCGTAGCTGTGGGGGGGCGCGGCACCGACACTGAAGCTTTCTTT